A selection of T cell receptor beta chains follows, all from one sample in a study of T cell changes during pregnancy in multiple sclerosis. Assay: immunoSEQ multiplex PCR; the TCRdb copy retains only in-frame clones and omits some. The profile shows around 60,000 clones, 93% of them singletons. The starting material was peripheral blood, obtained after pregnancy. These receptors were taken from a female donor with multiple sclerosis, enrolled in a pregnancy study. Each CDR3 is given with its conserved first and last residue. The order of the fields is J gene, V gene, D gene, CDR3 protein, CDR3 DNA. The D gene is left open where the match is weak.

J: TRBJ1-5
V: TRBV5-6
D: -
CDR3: CASSLLGAGYSNQPQHF
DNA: TGTGCCAGCAGCTTGTTGGGGGCAGGGTATAGCAATCAGCCCCAGCATTTT

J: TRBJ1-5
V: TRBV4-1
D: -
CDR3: CASSHSPDSNQPQHF
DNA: TGCGCCAGCAGCCACTCACCAGATAGCAATCAGCCCCAGCATTTT

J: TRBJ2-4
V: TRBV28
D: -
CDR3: CASSLIRRFGNIQYF
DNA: TGTGCCAGCAGTTTAATCAGGAGGTTCGGAAACATTCAGTACTTC

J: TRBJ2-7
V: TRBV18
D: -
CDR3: CASSPTGYEQYF
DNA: TGTGCCAGCTCACCCACGGGTTACGAGCAGTACTTC

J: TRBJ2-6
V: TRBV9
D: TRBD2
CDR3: CASSPDPGGAGANVLTF
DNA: TGTGCCAGCAGCCCCGATCCGGGGGGGGCCGGGGCCAACGTCCTGACTTTC

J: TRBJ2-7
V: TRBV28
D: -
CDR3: CASSSPGRTYEQYF
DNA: TGTGCCAGCAGTTCTCCGGGAAGGACCTACGAGCAGTACTTC

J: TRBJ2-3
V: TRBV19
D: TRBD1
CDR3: CASSDPGTGFTDTQYF
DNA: TGTGCCAGTAGTGATCCCGGGACAGGGTTTACAGATACGCAGTATTTT

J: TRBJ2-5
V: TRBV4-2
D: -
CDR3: CASSQVRQEETQYF
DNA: TGTGCCAGCAGCCAAGTCCGACAGGAAGAGACCCAGTACTTC

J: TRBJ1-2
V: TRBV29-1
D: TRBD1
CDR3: CSVSAGQGANYGYTF
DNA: TGCAGCGTTTCGGCAGGACAGGGGGCTAACTATGGCTACACCTTC

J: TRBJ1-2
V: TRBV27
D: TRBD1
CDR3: CASRKQGAIDGYTF
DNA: TGTGCCAGCAGAAAACAGGGGGCTATTGATGGCTACACCTTC

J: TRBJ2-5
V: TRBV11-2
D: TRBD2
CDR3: CASSLVVSGETQYF
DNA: TGTGCCAGCAGCTTAGTGGTTAGCGGGGAGACCCAGTACTTC

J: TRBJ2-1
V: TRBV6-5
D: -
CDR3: CASTAGYNEQFF
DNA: TGTGCCAGCACTGCAGGTTACAATGAGCAGTTCTTC

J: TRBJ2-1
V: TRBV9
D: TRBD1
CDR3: CASSADPGQGHDEQFF
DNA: TGTGCCAGCAGCGCCGACCCGGGACAGGGGCACGATGAGCAGTTCTTC

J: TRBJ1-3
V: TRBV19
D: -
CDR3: CASRTMNTIYF
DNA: TGTGCCAGTAGGACAATGAACACCATATATTTT

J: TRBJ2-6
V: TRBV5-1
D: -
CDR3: CATRSSGANVLTF
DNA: TGCGCCACCCGTAGCTCTGGGGCCAACGTCCTGACTTTC

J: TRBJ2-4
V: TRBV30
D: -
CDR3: CAWSVGANDIQYF
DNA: TGTGCCTGGAGTGTAGGGGCCAACGACATTCAGTACTTC

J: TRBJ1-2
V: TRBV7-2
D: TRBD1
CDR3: CASRPMTGDYGYTF
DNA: TGTGCCAGCAGACCGATGACAGGGGACTATGGCTACACCTTC

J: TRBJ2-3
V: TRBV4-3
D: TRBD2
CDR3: CASSQELTSGTSTDTQYF
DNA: TGCGCCAGCAGCCAAGAACTAACTAGCGGGACTAGCACAGATACGCAGTATTTT

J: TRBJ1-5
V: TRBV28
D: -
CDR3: CASSSPGQPQHF
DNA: TGTGCCAGCAGTTCACCAGGGCAGCCCCAGCATTTT

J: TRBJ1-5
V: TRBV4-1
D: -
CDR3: CASSQDVLRNLGQPQHF
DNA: TGCGCCAGCAGCCAAGATGTACTACGGAACCTTGGTCAGCCCCAGCATTTT

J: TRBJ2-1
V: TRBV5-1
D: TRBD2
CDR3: CASRTSGSQSSYNEQFF
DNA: TGCGCCAGCAGGACTAGCGGGAGCCAGAGCTCCTACAATGAGCAGTTCTTC

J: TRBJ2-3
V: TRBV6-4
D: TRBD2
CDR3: CASSGLAGGTDTQYF
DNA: TGTGCCAGCAGTGGACTAGCGGGAGGCACAGATACGCAGTATTTT

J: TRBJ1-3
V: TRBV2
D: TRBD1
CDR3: CASSWTGVSGNTIYF
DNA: TGTGCCAGCAGCTGGACAGGGGTCTCTGGAAACACCATATATTTT

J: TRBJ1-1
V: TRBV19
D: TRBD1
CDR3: CASNVRGRTEAFF
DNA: TGTGCCAGTAATGTGAGGGGGCGCACTGAAGCTTTCTTT